One sample yielded the 4 T cell receptor beta chains listed below, sequenced in a study of blood T cell repertoires in COVID-19. Data came from immunoSEQ multiplex PCR; TCRdb stores just in-frame clones and leaves some out. The data show 200,000 to 250,000 clones, about nine tenths seen once. Specimen: peripheral blood. The receptors here all came from a woman aged 50 to 60 with acute or convalescent COVID-19.

This CDR3 reads CSVGRNEKLFF. The DNA for the CDR3 is TGCAGTGTTGGGAGAAATGAAAAACTGTTTTTT. The chain carries TRBV20-1 and TRBJ1-4; D unclear. CDR1 DFQATT and CDR2 SNEGSKA come from the germline V gene (reference sequence). This CDR3 contains 11 residues. V lost 7 bases to trimming and J lost 5 bases, with 8 bases between them.

The V call is TRBV10-2, the J call TRBJ2-3; TRBD2 aligns across 12 bases. This CDR3 has 15 residues. Unmatched junction bases numbered 8, after V lost 7 bases and J lost 6 bases. Germline V CDR1 and CDR2: WSHSY, SAAADI. The CDR3 loop reads CASTSGRAYWDTQYF. CDR3 bases: TGCGCCAGCACTAGCGGGAGGGCCTACTGGGATACGCAGTATTTT.

This clone turned up a few times. The gene calls are TRBV27 and TRBJ2-7, with a weak D call TRBD2 (5 bases). The length of the CDR3 is 14 residues. Trimming pared 4 bases from V and 0 bases from J, leaving 10 bases between. Per the germline V gene, CDR1 is MNHEY and CDR2 is SMNVEV (reference sequence). This chain's CDR3 is CASSSSGSSYEQYF. The CDR3 DNA is TGTGCCAGCAGTTCCTCGGGGAGCTCCTACGAGCAGTACTTC.

The rearrangement links TRBV7-2 to TRBJ1-1; D remains unclear. Germline V gives CDR1 SGHTA, CDR2 FQGNSA. This CDR3 contains 13 residues. V gave up 2 bases and J gave up 3 bases, with 7 bases separating them. The CDR3 coding sequence is TGTGCCAGCAGCTTAACGGGAGACACTGAAGCTTTCTTT. Amino acid sequence: CASSLTGDTEAFF.